This entry features one TCR beta chain sequence. This clone was found once. Its antigen has not been determined. Within one base of it there is no much larger clone, and no base qualities were kept. The data stem from a study of technical replicates of blood from several donors listed by TCRdb under 2017. The CDR3 covers 16 residues, taking in both the cysteine and the phenylalanine. The read is trimmed to its CDR3 DNA, 48 bases read in frame from base 1. CDR1 SGHVS and CDR2 FNYEAQ were looked up in the germline V gene. A distance of 11 bases separates the germline ends of V and J, which lose 1 base and 2 bases respectively. Library preparation used the immunoSEQ multiplex PCR assay. TCRdb limited this immuneACCESS table to in-frame rearrangements with V and J called. A share of clones is missing; checked studies link under half to unresolved V genes, and the rest is unexplained. Recorded for this sample are about 49,000 clones; 80% to 95% of them occurred a single time. Together, the top ten hold approximately 4% of the sample.

This receptor was obtained from a human donor in good health. Some clones in this sample may be carry-over from other donors' samples. Source material: PBMCs. The V and J genes are TRBV7-6 and TRBJ2-2; the best D guess is TRBD2, with 6 bases matching. The CDR3 protein: CASSLVSGTNTGELFF. At the DNA level, the sequence is TGTGCCAGCAGCTTAGTTTCGGGGACTAACACCGGGGAGCTGTTTTTT.